This TCR beta chain appears in the sequencing data of a study of control samples from healthy donors and cancer patients (dated by TCRdb to 2018 to 2020). V loses 4 bases at its end and J loses 3 bases; junction bases beyond the gene matches: 8. CDR1 and CDR2 are drawn from the germline V gene: SGHRS, YFSETQ. The CDR3 starts with the cysteine, ends with the phenylalanine, and has 15 residues. The kept DNA is CDR3 alone, 45 bases in frame from the first base. Details on this clone: The clone's antigen remains unknown. The input lacks base qualities; no much larger clone sits a single base away.

The receptor library was made with the immunoSEQ multiplex PCR assay. TCRdb re-hosts the immuneACCESS table, in-frame sequences only. Its copies lack some clones; in the studies checked, an unresolved V gene accounts for under half of them, and the cause for the rest is not known. The sample table lists roughly 58,000 clones, around 87% of them with a count of one. Of the sample, roughly 12% falls within the top ten clones. The TCR originated in a woman aged 60 to 75 with lung cancer. Recombination linked TRBV5-1 to TRBJ2-5; 8 junctional bases match TRBD1. The material sequenced was PBMCs. The CDR3 in this case is CASSPTSGGEETQYF. The nucleotide sequence reads TGCGCCAGCAGCCCAACCTCAGGGGGCGAAGAGACCCAGTACTTC.